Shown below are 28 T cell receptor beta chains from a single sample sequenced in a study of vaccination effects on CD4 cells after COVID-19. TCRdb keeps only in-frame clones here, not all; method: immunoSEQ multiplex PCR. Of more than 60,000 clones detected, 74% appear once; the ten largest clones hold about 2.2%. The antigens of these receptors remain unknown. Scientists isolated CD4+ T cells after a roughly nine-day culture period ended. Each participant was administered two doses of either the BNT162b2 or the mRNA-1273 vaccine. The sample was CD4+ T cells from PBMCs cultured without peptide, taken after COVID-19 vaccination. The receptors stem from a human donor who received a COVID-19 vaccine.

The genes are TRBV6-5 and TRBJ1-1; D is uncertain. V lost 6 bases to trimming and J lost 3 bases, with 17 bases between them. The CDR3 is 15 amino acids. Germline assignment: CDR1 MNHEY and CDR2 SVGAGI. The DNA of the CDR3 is TGTGCCAGCAGGACTCTCCCCACACACCACACTGAAGCTTTCTTT. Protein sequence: CASRTLPTHHTEAFF.

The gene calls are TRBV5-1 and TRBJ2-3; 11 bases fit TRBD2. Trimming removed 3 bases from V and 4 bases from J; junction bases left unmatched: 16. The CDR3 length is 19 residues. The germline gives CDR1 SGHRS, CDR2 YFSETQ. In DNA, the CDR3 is TGCGCCAGCAGCTATCGTTCCGGCCCACTAGCGGGGGAGTCAGATACGCAGTATTTT. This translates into CASSYRSGPLAGESDTQYF.

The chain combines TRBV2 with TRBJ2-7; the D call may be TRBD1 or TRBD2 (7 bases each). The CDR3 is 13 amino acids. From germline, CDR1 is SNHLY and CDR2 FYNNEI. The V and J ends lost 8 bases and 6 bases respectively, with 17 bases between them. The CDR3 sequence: CASSGEGAGEQYV. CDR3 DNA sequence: TGTGCCAGCTCCGGGGAGGGGGCAGGCGAGCAGTACGTC.

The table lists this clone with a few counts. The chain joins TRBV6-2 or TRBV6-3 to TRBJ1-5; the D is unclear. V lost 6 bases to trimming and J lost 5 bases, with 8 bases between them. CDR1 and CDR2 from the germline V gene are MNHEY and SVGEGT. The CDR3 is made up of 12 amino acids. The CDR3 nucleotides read TGTGCCAGCAGCGGAACAGATCAGCCCCAGCATTTT. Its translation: CASSGTDQPQHF.

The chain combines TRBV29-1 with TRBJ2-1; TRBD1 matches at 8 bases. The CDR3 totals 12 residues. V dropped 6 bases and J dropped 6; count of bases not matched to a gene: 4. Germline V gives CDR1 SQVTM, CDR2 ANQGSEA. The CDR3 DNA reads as TGCAGCGTGGACAGGGCGGCCAATGAGCAGTTCTTC. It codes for CSVDRAANEQFF.

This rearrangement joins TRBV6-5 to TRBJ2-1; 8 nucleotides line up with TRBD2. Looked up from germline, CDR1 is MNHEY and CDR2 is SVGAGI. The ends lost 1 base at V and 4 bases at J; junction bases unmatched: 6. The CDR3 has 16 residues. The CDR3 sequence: CASSYLGRGAYNEQFF. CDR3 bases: TGTGCCAGCAGTTACTTGGGGCGGGGGGCTTACAATGAGCAGTTCTTC.

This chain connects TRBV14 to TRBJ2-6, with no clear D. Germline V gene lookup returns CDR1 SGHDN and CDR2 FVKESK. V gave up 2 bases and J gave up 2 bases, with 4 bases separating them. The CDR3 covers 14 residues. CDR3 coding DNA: TGTGCCAGCAGCCAATATGCTGGGGCCAACGTCCTGACTTTC. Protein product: CASSQYAGANVLTF.

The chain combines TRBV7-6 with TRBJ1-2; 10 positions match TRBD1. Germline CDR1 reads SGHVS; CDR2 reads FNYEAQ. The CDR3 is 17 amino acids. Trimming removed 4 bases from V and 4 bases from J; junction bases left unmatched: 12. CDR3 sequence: CASSSWGDRGFTYGYTF. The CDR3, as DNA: TGTGCCAGCAGCTCTTGGGGGGACAGGGGCTTTACCTATGGCTACACCTTC.

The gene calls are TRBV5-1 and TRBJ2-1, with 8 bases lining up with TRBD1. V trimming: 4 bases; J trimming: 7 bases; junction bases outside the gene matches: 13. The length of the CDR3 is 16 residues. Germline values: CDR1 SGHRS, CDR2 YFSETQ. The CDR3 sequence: CASSLQDRGTSNEQFF. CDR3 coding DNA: TGCGCCAGCAGCCTGCAAGACAGGGGAACGTCGAATGAGCAGTTCTTC.

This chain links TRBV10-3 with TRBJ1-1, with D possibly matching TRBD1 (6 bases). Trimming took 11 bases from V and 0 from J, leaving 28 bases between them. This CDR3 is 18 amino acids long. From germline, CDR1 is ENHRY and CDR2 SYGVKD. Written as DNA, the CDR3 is TGTGCCGTAGGACCAAGGAGGGGGGGCTCGGTGATGAACACTGAAGCTTTCTTT. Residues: CAVGPRRGGSVMNTEAFF.

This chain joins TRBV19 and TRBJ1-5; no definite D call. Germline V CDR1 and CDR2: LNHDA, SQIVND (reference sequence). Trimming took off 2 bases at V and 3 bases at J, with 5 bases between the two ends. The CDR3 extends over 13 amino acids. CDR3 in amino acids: CASSIQDNQPQHF. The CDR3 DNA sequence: TGTGCCAGTAGTATACAGGACAATCAGCCCCAGCATTTT.

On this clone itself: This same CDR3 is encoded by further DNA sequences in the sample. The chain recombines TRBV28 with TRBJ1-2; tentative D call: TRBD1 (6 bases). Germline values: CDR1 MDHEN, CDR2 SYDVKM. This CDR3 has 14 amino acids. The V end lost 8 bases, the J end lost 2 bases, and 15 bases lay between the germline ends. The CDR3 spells CASSLGQGNYGYTF. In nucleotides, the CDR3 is TGTGCCAGCTCCTTAGGGCAGGGGAACTATGGCTACACCTTC.

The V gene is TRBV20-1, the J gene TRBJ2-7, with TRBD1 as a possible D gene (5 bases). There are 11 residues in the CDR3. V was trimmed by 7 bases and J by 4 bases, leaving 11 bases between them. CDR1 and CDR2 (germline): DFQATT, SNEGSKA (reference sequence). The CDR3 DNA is TGCAGTGAGGACACAGCATACGAGCAGTACGTC. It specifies CSEDTAYEQYV.

CDR3 coding DNA: TGTGCCAGCAGCAAAAGGACAGGGAACACTGAAGCTTTCTTT. Translating gives CASSKRTGNTEAFF. The rearrangement uses TRBV9 and TRBJ1-1; TRBD1 matches 7 bases. V was clipped by 4 bases and J by 1 base; unmatched bases: 4. Germline assignment: CDR1 SGDLS and CDR2 YYNGEE. CDR3 length equals 14 residues.

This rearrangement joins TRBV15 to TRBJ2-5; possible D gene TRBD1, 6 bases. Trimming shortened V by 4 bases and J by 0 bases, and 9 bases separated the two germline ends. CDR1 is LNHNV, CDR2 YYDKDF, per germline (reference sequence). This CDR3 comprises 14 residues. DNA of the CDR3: TGTGCCACCAGCAAAAGGACAGACCAAGAGACCCAGTACTTC. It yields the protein CATSKRTDQETQYF.

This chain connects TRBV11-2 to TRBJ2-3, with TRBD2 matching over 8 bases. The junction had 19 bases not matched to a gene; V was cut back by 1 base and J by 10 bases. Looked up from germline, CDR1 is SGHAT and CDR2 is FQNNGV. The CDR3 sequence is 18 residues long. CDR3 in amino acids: CASSLVGAAGAGSGSQYF. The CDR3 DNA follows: TGTGCCAGCAGCTTAGTGGGGGCAGCGGGGGCCGGTTCAGGGTCGCAGTATTTT.

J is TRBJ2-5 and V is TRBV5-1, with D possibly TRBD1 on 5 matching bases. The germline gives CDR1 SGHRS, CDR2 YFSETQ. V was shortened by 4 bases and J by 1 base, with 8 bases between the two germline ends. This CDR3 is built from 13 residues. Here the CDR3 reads CASSQGSQETQYF. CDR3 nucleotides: TGCGCCAGCAGCCAGGGATCCCAAGAGACCCAGTACTTC.

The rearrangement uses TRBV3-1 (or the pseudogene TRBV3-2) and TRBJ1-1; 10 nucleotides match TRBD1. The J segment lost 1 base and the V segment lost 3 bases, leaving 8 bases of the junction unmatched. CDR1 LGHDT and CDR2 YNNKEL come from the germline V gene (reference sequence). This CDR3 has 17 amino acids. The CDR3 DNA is TGTGCCAGCAGCCAGGGGGACAGGGGATTCCGGAACACTGAAGCTTTCTTT. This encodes CASSQGDRGFRNTEAFF.

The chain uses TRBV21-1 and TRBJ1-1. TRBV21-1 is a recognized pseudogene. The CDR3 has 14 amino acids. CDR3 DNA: TGTGCCAGCAGAGACCGCCCCCGGGGGACTGAAGCTTTCTTT. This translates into CASRDRPRGTEAFF.

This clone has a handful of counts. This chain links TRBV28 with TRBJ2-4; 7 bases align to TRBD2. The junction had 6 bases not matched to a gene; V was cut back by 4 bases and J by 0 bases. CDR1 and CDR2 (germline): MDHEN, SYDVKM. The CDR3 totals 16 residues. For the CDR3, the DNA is TGTGCCAGCAGTTGGGGGGGATCGGTAGCCAAAAACATTCAGTACTTC. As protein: CASSWGGSVAKNIQYF.

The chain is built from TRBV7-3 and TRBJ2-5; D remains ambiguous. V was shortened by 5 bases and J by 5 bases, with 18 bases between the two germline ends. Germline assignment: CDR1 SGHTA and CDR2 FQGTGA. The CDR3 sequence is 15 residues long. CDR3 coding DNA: TGTGCCAGCAGCCTTCGTCATGGACGGGTTGAGACCCAGTACTTC. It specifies CASSLRHGRVETQYF.

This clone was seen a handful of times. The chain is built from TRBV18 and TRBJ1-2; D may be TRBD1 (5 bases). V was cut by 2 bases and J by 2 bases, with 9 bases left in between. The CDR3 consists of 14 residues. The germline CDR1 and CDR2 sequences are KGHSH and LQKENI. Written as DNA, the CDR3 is TGTGCCAGCTCACCAGGGACCGAGAACTATGGCTACACCTTC. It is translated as CASSPGTENYGYTF.

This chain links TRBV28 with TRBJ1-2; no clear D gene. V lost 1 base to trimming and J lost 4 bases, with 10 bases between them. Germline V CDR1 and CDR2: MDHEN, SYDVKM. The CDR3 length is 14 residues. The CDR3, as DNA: TGTGCCAGCAGTTTATATAGGACGGGCTATGGCTACACCTTC. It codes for CASSLYRTGYGYTF.

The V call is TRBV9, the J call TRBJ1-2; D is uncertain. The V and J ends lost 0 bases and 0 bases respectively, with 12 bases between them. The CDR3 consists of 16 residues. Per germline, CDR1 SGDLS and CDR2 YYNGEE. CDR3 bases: TGTGCCAGCAGCGTAGTGTCCCAGATCTCTAACTATGGCTACACCTTC. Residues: CASSVVSQISNYGYTF. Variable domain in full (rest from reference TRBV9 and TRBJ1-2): DSGVTQTPKHLITATGQRVTLRCSPRSGDLSVYWYQQSLDQGLQFLIQYYNGEERAKGNILERFSAQQFPDLHSELNLSSLELGDSALYFCASSVVSQISNYGYTFGSGTRLTVV.

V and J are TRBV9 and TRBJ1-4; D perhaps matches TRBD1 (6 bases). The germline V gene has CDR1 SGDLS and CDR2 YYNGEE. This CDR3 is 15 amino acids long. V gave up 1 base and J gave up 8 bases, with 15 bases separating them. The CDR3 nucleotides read TGTGCCAGCAGCGTAAGAGGAGCAGGGGTCGAAAAACTGTTTTTT. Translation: CASSVRGAGVEKLFF.

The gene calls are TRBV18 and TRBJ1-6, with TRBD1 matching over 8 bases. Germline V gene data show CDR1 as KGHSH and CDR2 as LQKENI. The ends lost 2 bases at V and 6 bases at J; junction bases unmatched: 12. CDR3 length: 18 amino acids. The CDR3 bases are TGTGCCAGCTCACCAACGACAGGGGTTTTGCCGGGTAATTCACCCCTCCACTTT. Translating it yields CASSPTTGVLPGNSPLHF. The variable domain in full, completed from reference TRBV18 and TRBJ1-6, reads NAGVMQNPRHLVRRRGQEARLRCSPMKGHSHVYWYRQLPEEGLKFMVYLQKENIIDESGMPKERFSAEFPKEGPSILRIQQVVRGDSAAYFCASSPTTGVLPGNSPLHFGNGTRLTVT.

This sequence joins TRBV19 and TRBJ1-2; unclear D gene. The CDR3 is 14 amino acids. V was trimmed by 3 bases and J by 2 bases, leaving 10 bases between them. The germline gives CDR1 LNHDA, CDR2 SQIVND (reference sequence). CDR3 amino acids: CASSMTSRNYGYTF. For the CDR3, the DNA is TGTGCCAGTAGTATGACCTCTAGGAACTATGGCTACACCTTC.

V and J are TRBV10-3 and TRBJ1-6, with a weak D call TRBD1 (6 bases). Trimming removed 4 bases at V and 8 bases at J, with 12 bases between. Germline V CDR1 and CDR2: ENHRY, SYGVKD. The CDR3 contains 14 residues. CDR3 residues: CAISVGQKYSPLHF. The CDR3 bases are TGTGCCATCAGTGTAGGACAGAAATATTCACCCCTCCACTTT.